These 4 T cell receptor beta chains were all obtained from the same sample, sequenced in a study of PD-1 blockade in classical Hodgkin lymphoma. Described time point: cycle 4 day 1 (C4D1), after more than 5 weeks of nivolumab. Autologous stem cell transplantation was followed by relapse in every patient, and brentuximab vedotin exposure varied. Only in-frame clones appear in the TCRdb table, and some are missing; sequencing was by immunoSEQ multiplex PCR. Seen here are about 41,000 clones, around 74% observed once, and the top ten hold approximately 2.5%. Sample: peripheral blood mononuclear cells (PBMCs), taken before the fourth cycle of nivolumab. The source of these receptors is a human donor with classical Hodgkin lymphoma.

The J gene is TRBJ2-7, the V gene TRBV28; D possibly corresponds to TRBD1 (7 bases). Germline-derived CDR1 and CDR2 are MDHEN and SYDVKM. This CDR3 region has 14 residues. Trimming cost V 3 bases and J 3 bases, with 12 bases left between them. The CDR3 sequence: CASSLAGQHYEQYF. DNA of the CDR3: TGTGCCAGCAGTTTGGCGGGACAGCACTACGAGCAGTACTTC.

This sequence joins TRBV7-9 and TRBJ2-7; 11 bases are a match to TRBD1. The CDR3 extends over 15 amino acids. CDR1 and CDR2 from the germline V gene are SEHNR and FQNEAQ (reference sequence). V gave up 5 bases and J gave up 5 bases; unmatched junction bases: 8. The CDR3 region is CASSQRTGGYHEQYF. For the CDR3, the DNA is TGTGCCAGCAGCCAGCGGACAGGGGGCTACCACGAGCAGTACTTC.

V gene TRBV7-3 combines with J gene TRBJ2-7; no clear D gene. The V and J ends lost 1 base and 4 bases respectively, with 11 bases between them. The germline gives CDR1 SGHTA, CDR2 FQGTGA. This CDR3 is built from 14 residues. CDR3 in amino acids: CASSLRPDGYEQYF. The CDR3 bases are TGTGCCAGCAGCTTAAGGCCGGACGGGTACGAGCAGTACTTC.

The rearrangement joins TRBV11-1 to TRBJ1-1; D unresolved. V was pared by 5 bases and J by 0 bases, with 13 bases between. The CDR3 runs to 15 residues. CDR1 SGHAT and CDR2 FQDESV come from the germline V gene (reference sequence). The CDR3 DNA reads TGTGCCAGCAGCCTACGAGAGGTCTTGAACACTGAAGCTTTCTTT. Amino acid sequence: CASSLREVLNTEAFF.